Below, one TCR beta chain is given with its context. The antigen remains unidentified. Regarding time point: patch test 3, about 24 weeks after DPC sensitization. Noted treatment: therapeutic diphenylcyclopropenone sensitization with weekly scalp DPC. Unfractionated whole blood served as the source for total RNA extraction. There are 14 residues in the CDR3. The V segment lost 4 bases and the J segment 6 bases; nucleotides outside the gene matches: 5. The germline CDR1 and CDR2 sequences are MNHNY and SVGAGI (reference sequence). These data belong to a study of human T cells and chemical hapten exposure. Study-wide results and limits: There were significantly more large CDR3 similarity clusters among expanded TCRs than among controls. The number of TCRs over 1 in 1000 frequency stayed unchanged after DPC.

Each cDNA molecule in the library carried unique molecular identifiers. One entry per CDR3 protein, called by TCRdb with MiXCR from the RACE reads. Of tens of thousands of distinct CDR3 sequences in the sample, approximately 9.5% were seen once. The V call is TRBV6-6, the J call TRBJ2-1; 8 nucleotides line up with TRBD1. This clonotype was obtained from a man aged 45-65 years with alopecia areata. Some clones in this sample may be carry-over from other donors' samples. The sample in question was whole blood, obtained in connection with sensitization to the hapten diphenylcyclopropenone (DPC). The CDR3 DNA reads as TGTGCCAGCAGTTCGACAGGGGCGGGCAATGAGCAGTTCTTC. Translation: CASSSTGAGNEQFF.